The 16 T cell receptor beta chains given below trace back to one sample, sequenced in a study of shared clonotypes between healthy human individuals. TCRdb keeps only in-frame clones here, not all; method: immunoSEQ multiplex PCR. The sample holds about 2.4 million clones, approximately 92% seen once. Input material: naive CD4+ T cells sorted from blood. Subset indicated: CD45RA+ positively selected. The receptors here all came from a man aged 18 to 29 in good health.

The CDR3 DNA is TGTGCCAGCAGTTCCCAGACTAGCGGGGGTTACGAGCAGTACTTC. Translating gives CASSSQTSGGYEQYF. The chain joins TRBV6-5 to TRBJ2-7; 12 nucleotides agree with TRBD2. After removal of 4 bases from V and 4 bases from J, the junction contained 5 bases not matched to a gene. Germline assignment: CDR1 MNHEY and CDR2 SVGAGI. The CDR3 has 15 amino acids.

J is TRBJ2-7 and V is TRBV5-1; D is undetermined. Germline CDR1 reads SGHRS; CDR2 reads YFSETQ. The CDR3 loop spans 16 amino acids. Trimming stripped 0 bases from V and 0 bases from J, with 13 bases between. DNA of the CDR3: TGCGCCAGCAGCTTGGATAGCCCCGGCGGCTCCTACGAGCAGTACTTC. It is translated as CASSLDSPGGSYEQYF.

V usage is TRBV5-4 and J usage is TRBJ2-5; 8 nucleotides line up with TRBD1. The CDR3 consists of 13 residues. The ends lost 4 bases at V and 4 bases at J; junction bases unmatched: 3. Germline V gives CDR1 SGHNT, CDR2 YYREEE (reference sequence). Written as DNA, the CDR3 is TGTGCCAGCAGCAGAGGACAGGGAGAGACCCAGTACTTC. It is translated as CASSRGQGETQYF.

This chain links TRBV25-1 with TRBJ1-6; D is unclear. Germline lookup yields CDR1 MGHDK and CDR2 SYGVNS. The CDR3 extends over 15 amino acids. Trimming left V 2 bases short and J 7 bases short, with 12 bases between. The CDR3, as DNA: TGTGCCAGCAGTGAACGGGAAGGTCGGAATTCACCCCTCCACTTT. Translated: CASSEREGRNSPLHF.

The V gene is TRBV10-3, the J gene TRBJ2-3; 9 nucleotides align to TRBD2. Losses at the gene ends were 0 bases for V and 5 bases for J; bases not matched to a gene: 9. The germline V gene has CDR1 ENHRY and CDR2 SYGVKD. The length of the CDR3 is 17 residues. The CDR3 reads CAISESGLAGVKDTQYF. CDR3 nucleotide sequence: TGTGCCATCAGTGAGTCTGGGTTAGCGGGGGTCAAAGATACGCAGTATTTT.

This clone was seen once. J is TRBJ2-5 and V is TRBV5-1, with D possibly TRBD1 on 6 matching bases. The ends were cut back, 0 bases at V and 5 bases at J, with 11 bases in the middle. CDR3 length: 14 residues. The V gene's germline CDR1 is SGHRS and CDR2 YFSETQ. CDR3 coding DNA: TGCGCCAGCAGCTTGGAACAGGGCGGGGAGACCCAGTACTTC. Protein sequence: CASSLEQGGETQYF.

This rearrangement joins TRBV6-5 to TRBJ2-7; either TRBD1 or TRBD2 may fit D (5 bases each). The CDR3 loop spans 14 amino acids. Trimming pared 6 bases from V and 6 bases from J, leaving 18 bases between. CDR1 MNHEY and CDR2 SVGAGI come from the germline V gene. The CDR3 is CASSPPAPGREQYF. The DNA of the CDR3 is TGTGCCAGCAGCCCGCCGGCGCCGGGGCGCGAGCAGTACTTC.

The V and J genes are TRBV5-1 and TRBJ2-5; 8 nucleotides agree with TRBD1. This CDR3 spans 15 amino acids. V lost 1 base to trimming and J lost 2 bases; unmatched junction nucleotides: 4. The V gene's germline CDR1 is SGHRS and CDR2 YFSETQ. This CDR3 is CASSLLGQAQETQYF. DNA of the CDR3: TGCGCCAGCAGCTTGTTGGGACAGGCACAAGAGACCCAGTACTTC.

This chain joins TRBV19 and TRBJ2-5; possible D gene TRBD2, 5 bases. V lost 1 base to trimming and J lost 5 bases, with 14 bases between them. The length of the CDR3 is 15 residues. Per germline, CDR1 LNHDA and CDR2 SQIVND (reference sequence). For the CDR3, the DNA is TGTGCCAGTAGTATAGTTCTTCGAGGGTGGGAGACCCAGTACTTC. It codes for CASSIVLRGWETQYF.

This chain uses TRBV6-4 with TRBJ2-3; D call uncertain. CDR1 and CDR2 (germline): MRHNA, SNTAGT. V lost 10 bases, J lost 2 bases, and 7 bases lay in between. CDR3 length equals 11 residues. Here the CDR3 DNA reads TGTGCCAACCTTTTCACAGATACGCAGTATTTT. Encoded protein: CANLFTDTQYF.

This chain uses TRBV6-5 with TRBJ2-3, with unresolved D. V was cut by 4 bases and J by 0 bases, with 11 bases left in between. This CDR3 contains 15 residues. From germline, CDR1 is MNHEY and CDR2 SVGAGI. CDR3 region: CASSSRRFSTDTQYF. DNA of the CDR3: TGTGCCAGCAGTTCCCGGCGGTTTAGCACAGATACGCAGTATTTT.

This clone is a singleton in its sample. The chain carries TRBV5-1 and TRBJ1-1; no clear D gene. The CDR3 runs to 13 residues. Trimming removed 4 bases at V and 4 bases at J, with 11 bases between. Germline V lookup: CDR1 SGHRS, CDR2 YFSETQ. CDR3 sequence (DNA): TGCGCCAGCAGCGACGGGTCGGGCACTGAAGCTTTCTTT. It yields the protein CASSDGSGTEAFF.

This sequence joins TRBV5-1 and TRBJ2-4, with 7 bases matching TRBD1. J was trimmed by 1 base and V by 2 bases; bases with no gene match: 3. This CDR3 contains 15 residues. The V gene's germline CDR1 is SGHRS and CDR2 YFSETQ. The CDR3 reads CASSLETGAKNIQYF. DNA for the CDR3: TGCGCCAGCAGCTTAGAGACAGGGGCCAAAAACATTCAGTACTTC.

In this sample, this clone turned up once. V is TRBV2 and J is TRBJ2-3, with 7 bases that match TRBD2. Germline loops: CDR1 SNHLY, CDR2 FYNNEI. The trim removed 6 bases at V and 3 bases at J, leaving 9 bases unmatched. CDR3 length: 15 residues. This CDR3 is CASSRITSETDTQYF. CDR3 DNA sequence: TGTGCCAGCAGCCGAATTACTAGCGAGACAGATACGCAGTATTTT.

The chain carries TRBV27 and TRBJ2-5; D unclear. From germline, CDR1 is MNHEY and CDR2 SMNVEV (reference sequence). V lost 3 bases, J lost 4 bases, and 12 bases lay in between. CDR3 length: 14 amino acids. CDR3 coding DNA: TGTGCCAGCAGTTTGTTCCCGCGCATAGAGACCCAGTACTTC. Its translation is CASSLFPRIETQYF.

As regards this clone: The sample holds other DNA sequences that translate to the same CDR3. The rearrangement uses TRBV20-1 and TRBJ2-1, with a tentative D call TRBD2 (5 bases). The CDR3 is 11 residues long. Germline V CDR1 and CDR2: DFQATT, SNEGSKA (reference sequence). The V gene lost 5 bases and the J gene lost 10 bases, with 12 bases spanning the gap. This CDR3 is CSASSGREQFF. CDR3 sequence (DNA): TGCAGTGCTTCAAGCGGACGCGAGCAGTTCTTC.